Presented here are 21 T cell receptor beta chains from one specimen sequenced in a study of cytotoxic CD8 clonotypes in ibrutinib-treated CLL. This table comes from immunoSEQ multiplex PCR, and its TCRdb copy is limited to in-frame clones, with some not included. Seen here are tens of thousands of clones, nearly 50% observed once, and the top ten hold approximately 20%. Sample: PBMCs, taken before ibrutinib treatment. The receptors stem from a human donor with chronic lymphocytic leukemia.

V is TRBV7-4 and J is TRBJ2-7; no definite D call. CDR3 length: 11 amino acids. CDR1 SGHVT and CDR2 SQSDAQ come from the germline V gene. V dropped 6 bases and J dropped 2 bases, with 5 bases sitting between them. The CDR3 region is CASRNTYEQYF. DNA for the CDR3: TGTGCCAGCAGGAACACCTACGAGCAGTACTTC.

In this sample, this clone turned up once. The chain has TRBV6-6 and TRBJ1-2, with D possibly TRBD1 on 6 matching bases. V was cut by 2 bases and J by 8 bases, with 15 bases left in between. The CDR3 has 14 residues. CDR1 is MNHNY, CDR2 SVGAGI, per germline (reference sequence). CDR3 protein: CASSYGGAGEGYTF. CDR3 coding DNA: TGTGCCAGCAGTTACGGGGGGGCAGGGGAAGGCTACACCTTC.

This clone was counted once. The V and J genes are TRBV21-1 and TRBJ2-2; the tabulated D call, TRBD1, remains unverified against the DNA. TRBV21-1 is classified as a pseudogene. The CDR3 covers 16 residues. In nucleotides, the CDR3 is TGTGCCAGCAGCAAAACCCGGACAGCGAACACCGGGGAGCTGTTTTTT. Its protein is CASSKTRTANTGELFF.

The gene calls are TRBV18 and TRBJ1-1; TRBD1 matches 7 bases. Germline V CDR1 and CDR2: KGHSH, LQKENI. V lost 4 bases to trimming and J lost 1 base; unmatched junction nucleotides: 9. This CDR3 comprises 16 residues. The CDR3 reads CASSLSGQAWNTEAFF. As DNA, the CDR3 is TGTGCCAGCTCACTCTCCGGACAGGCTTGGAACACTGAAGCTTTCTTT.

This clone came up once. The chain carries TRBV6-6 and TRBJ1-6; D perhaps matches TRBD1 (5 bases). Germline CDR1 is MNHNY and CDR2 is SVGAGI (reference sequence). Trimming pared 8 bases from V and 10 bases from J, leaving 12 bases between. CDR3 size: 12 residues. The CDR3 DNA reads as TGTGCCAGCCGGGTTGGGGACTCACCCCTCCACTTT. It yields the protein CASRVGDSPLHF.

The rearrangement links TRBV14 to TRBJ1-2, with D perhaps TRBD1 (5 bases). With 1 base removed from V and 4 bases from J, the gap between germline ends came to 7 bases. Germline CDR1 reads SGHDN; CDR2 reads FVKESK. The CDR3 loop spans 13 amino acids. The CDR3 bases are TGTGCCAGCAGCCAAGGACAGATCTATGGCTACACCTTC. It codes for CASSQGQIYGYTF.

About this clone itself: With only one base between it and a far larger clone, this is likely a read error. Additional DNA sequences in this sample encode the identical CDR3. The chain uses TRBV7-2 and TRBJ1-5; no clear D gene. CDR3 length equals 13 residues. Trimming stripped 5 bases from V and 0 bases from J, with 5 bases between. The germline V gene has CDR1 SGHTA and CDR2 FQGNSA. The CDR3 DNA follows: TGTGCCAGCAGCCCCAATAGCAATCAGCCCCAGCATTTT. This codes for CASSPNSNQPQHF. Together with reference TRBV7-2 and TRBJ1-5, the CDR3 gives the full variable domain: GAGVSQSPSNKVTEKGKDVELRCDPISGHTALYWYRQSLGQGLEFLIYFQGNSAPDKSGLPSDRFSAERTGGSVSTLTIQRTQQEDSAVYLCASSPNSNQPQHFGDGTRLSIL.

This clone has just a few counts. V is TRBV5-6 and J is TRBJ2-7; TRBD1 matches at 8 bases. CDR1 and CDR2 from the germline V gene are SGHDT and YYEEEE. This CDR3 has 15 residues. J lost 2 bases, V lost 0 bases, and 4 bases had no gene match. CDR3 protein: CASSLGQGSAYEQYF. The CDR3 DNA reads TGTGCCAGCAGCTTGGGACAGGGGAGTGCCTACGAGCAGTACTTC.

The chain recombines TRBV30 with TRBJ2-1; D gene uncertain. In germline, CDR1 is GTSNPN, CDR2 SVGIG (reference sequence). The CDR3 has 15 amino acids. Trimming pared 0 bases from V and 1 base from J, leaving 10 bases between. The CDR3, as DNA: TGTGCCTGGAGTGTACGAGGTGTTTCCTACAATGAGCAGTTCTTC. This sequence encodes CAWSVRGVSYNEQFF.

In DNA, the CDR3 is TGTGCCAGCAGTCAATCCAGCGGGAAAGAGACCCAGTACTTC. Protein: CASSQSSGKETQYF. This chain uses TRBV28 with TRBJ2-5, with 7 bases lining up with TRBD2. The CDR3 has 14 residues. V gave up 5 bases and J gave up 3 bases; unmatched junction bases: 6. Per the germline V gene, CDR1 is MDHEN and CDR2 is SYDVKM.

By sample share, this clone is medium-sized. This chain links TRBV2 with TRBJ1-6; TRBD1 is a possible D gene (6 bases). In germline, CDR1 is SNHLY, CDR2 FYNNEI. Trimming removed 6 bases at V and 9 bases at J, with 9 bases between. The CDR3 is made up of 12 amino acids. The CDR3 sequence: CASRGGPSPLHF. CDR3 DNA: TGTGCCAGCAGGGGGGGGCCTTCACCCCTCCACTTT. The whole variable domain, remainder taken from reference TRBV2 and TRBJ1-6, is EPEVTQTPSHQVTQMGQEVILRCVPISNHLYFYWYRQILGQKVEFLVSFYNNEISEKSEIFDDQFSVERPDGSNFTLKIRSTKLEDSAMYFCASRGGPSPLHFGNGTRLTVT.

This sequence joins TRBV9 and TRBJ2-5, with 9 nucleotides matching TRBD1. Trimming removed 1 base from V and 3 bases from J; junction bases left unmatched: 4. CDR1 SGDLS and CDR2 YYNGEE come from the germline V gene. The CDR3 totals 15 residues. The CDR3, as DNA: TGTGCCAGCAGCGTAATGGGGGACAGGGAAGAGACCCAGTACTTC. This gives the protein CASSVMGDREETQYF.

The table lists this clone with many counts. This rearrangement joins TRBV28 to TRBJ1-4; D is perhaps TRBD1 (6 bases). Per the germline V gene, CDR1 is MDHEN and CDR2 is SYDVKM. The CDR3 is 14 amino acids. V gave up 6 bases and J gave up 3 bases, with 11 bases separating them. CDR3 region: CASSTQGSNEKLFF. The CDR3 region has the DNA TGTGCCAGCAGCACTCAGGGGTCTAATGAAAAACTGTTTTTT.

The J gene is TRBJ1-2, the V gene TRBV19, with D hard to call. V gave up 0 bases and J gave up 7 bases, with 12 bases separating them. The CDR3 is 14 amino acids. The V gene's germline CDR1 is LNHDA and CDR2 SQIVND (reference sequence). In DNA form, the CDR3 reads TGTGCCAGTAGTATAGATCTCGGCTCCGGTGGCTACACCTTC. This encodes CASSIDLGSGGYTF.

This chain uses TRBV7-9 with TRBJ1-1; TRBD1 is a possible D gene (5 bases). Germline CDR1 and CDR2: SEHNR and FQNEAQ (reference sequence). Deletions cut 5 bases from V and 1 base from J, with 11 bases between. The CDR3 has 14 residues. CDR3 bases: TGTGCCAGCAGCCTTGGGACGGCGAACACTGAAGCTTTCTTT. Protein: CASSLGTANTEAFF.

The rearrangement joins TRBV6-4 to TRBJ2-3; maybe TRBD2 (6 bases). The germline V gene has CDR1 MRHNA and CDR2 SNTAGT. The CDR3 runs to 14 residues. Trimming cost V 4 bases and J 0 bases, with 8 bases left between them. This chain's CDR3 is CASSVSGSTDTQYF. The CDR3 coding sequence is TGTGCCAGCAGTGTTAGCGGTAGCACAGATACGCAGTATTTT.

This chain links TRBV6-6 with TRBJ1-6; D not certain. Looked up from germline, CDR1 is MNHNY and CDR2 is SVGAGI (reference sequence). With 8 bases removed from V and 0 bases from J, the gap between germline ends came to 8 bases. The CDR3 sequence is 14 residues long. The CDR3 DNA reads as TGTGCCAGCCACACCATCTCCTATAATTCACCCCTCCACTTT. It encodes CASHTISYNSPLHF.

This clone showed up many times. In the same sample, other DNA sequences code for this CDR3. The V call is TRBV6-1, the J call TRBJ1-6; D is uncertain. Trimming stripped 2 bases from V and 7 bases from J, with 6 bases between. Germline V CDR1 and CDR2: MNHNS, SASEGT. The CDR3 loop spans 13 amino acids. The CDR3 sequence is CASSERENSPLHF. CDR3 DNA sequence: TGTGCCAGCAGTGAACGGGAGAATTCACCCCTCCACTTT.

The chain combines TRBV27 with TRBJ2-3, with 10 positions matching TRBD2. Looked up from germline, CDR1 is MNHEY and CDR2 is SMNVEV (reference sequence). CDR3 length: 15 residues. J was trimmed by 7 bases and V by 3 bases; bases with no gene match: 7. The CDR3 DNA reads as TGTGCCAGCAGTTTTTCAGCGGGGGGGCGATATACGCAGTATTTT. This encodes CASSFSAGGRYTQYF.

The J gene is TRBJ2-3, the V gene TRBV6-1; tentative D call: TRBD1 (6 bases). Germline lookup yields CDR1 MNHNS and CDR2 SASEGT. V was clipped by 2 bases and J by 9 bases, with 12 bases between them. The CDR3 totals 13 residues. CDR3 bases: TGTGCCAGCAGTGAAAACAGGGTGGAAACGCAGTATTTT. It specifies CASSENRVETQYF.

The chain links TRBV30 to TRBJ1-4, with 8 bases matching TRBD1. Trimming at V came to 1 base and at J to 8 bases, leaving 6 bases not matched to a gene. The CDR3 contains 14 residues. Germline V lookup: CDR1 GTSNPN, CDR2 SVGIG (reference sequence). CDR3 DNA sequence: TGTGCCTGGAGTGCTGGACAGGGACGGGAAAAACTGTTTTTT. Its protein product is CAWSAGQGREKLFF.